This T cell receptor (beta chain) stems from a study of T cells in Graves' hyperthyroidism and ophthalmopathy. The table lists this clonotype with a few counts. This CDR3 comprises 15 residues. V shed 0 bases and J 7 bases; nucleotides not matched to a gene: 3. RNA transcripts were the template for amplifying TCR beta CDR3 regions. The study used the HTBI primer set for a first-round RT-PCR of the TCR CDR3. TCRdb analysed the multiplex PCR reads with MiXCR anew, one entry per CDR3 protein. Of a few hundred thousand distinct CDR3 sequences in the sample, 15% to 17% were seen once. Sequencing was performed on blood. The V and J genes are TRBV12-3 or TRBV12-4 and TRBJ2-1; TRBD2 agrees at 10 bases. The sequence was collected from a woman aged 18-30 years with Graves' hyperthyroidism. The CDR3 protein is CASSLAGGLANEQFF. The CDR3 DNA reads TGTGCCAGCAGTTTAGCCGGGGGACTAGCGAATGAGCAGTTCTTC.